A selection of T cell receptor beta chains follows, all from one sample in a study of cytomegalovirus exposure and HLA in healthy donors. Libraries were prepared by immunoSEQ multiplex PCR; TCRdb keeps only in-frame clonotypes and omits some of them. The table records around 120,000 clones, about 71% of them present only once. Input material: PBMCs. All receptors derive from an older woman in good health and CMV-seropositive. Both conserved end residues are part of each CDR3. D genes are given only for firm matches. The listing skips clone size in some rows; elsewhere it reads once, few, many or a size class.

J gene	clone size	D gene	V gene	CDR3 DNA	CDR3 protein
TRBJ2-3	-	TRBD2	TRBV5-1	TGCGCCAGCAGCTTCGGACTAGTGGCAGATACGCAGTATTTT	CASSFGLVADTQYF
TRBJ1-1	-	-	TRBV19	TGTGCCAGTAGTATAGACCTGGACATCGACACTGAAGCTTTCTTT	CASSIDLDIDTEAFF
TRBJ2-4	-	-	TRBV15	TGTGCCACCAGCAGAGACGCCGGGAAAAACATTCAGTACTTC	CATSRDAGKNIQYF
TRBJ2-5	-	-	TRBV9	TGTGCCAGCAGCGTAGCGGGCGGGGAGACCCAGTACTTC	CASSVAGGETQYF
TRBJ1-2	-	TRBD1	TRBV6-4	TGTGCCAGCAGAGCGAACCCACAGGGGAACTATGGCTACACCTTC	CASRANPQGNYGYTF
TRBJ2-7	-	TRBD1	TRBV5-1	TGCGCCAGCAGCTTCGGGACAGCCTCCTACGAGCAGTACTTC	CASSFGTASYEQYF
TRBJ2-3	-	TRBD2	TRBV18	TGTGCCAGCTCACCACAGGCTAGCGGGGGGTCGGACACAGATACGCAGTATTTT	CASSPQASGGSDTDTQYF
TRBJ1-2	few	TRBD1	TRBV5-1	TGCGCCAGCAGCTGGGGGGACAGGCCTGGAGGCTACACCTTC	CASSWGDRPGGYTF
TRBJ2-7	-	TRBD2	TRBV5-1	TGCGCCAGCAGCTTGGAACTAGCGGGGGGCTCTTCCTACGAGCAGTACTTC	CASSLELAGGSSYEQYF
TRBJ1-1	-	TRBD1	TRBV7-9	TGTGCCAGCAGCTCGACAGGGTGGAACACTGAAGCTTTCTTT	CASSSTGWNTEAFF
TRBJ1-1	-	-	TRBV7-2	TGTGCCAGCAGCCGAGACAGGAACACTGAAGCTTTCTTT	CASSRDRNTEAFF
TRBJ2-1	-	-	TRBV10-3	TGTGCCATCAGTCGGGGGGCGGGCAATGAGCAGTTCTTC	CAISRGAGNEQFF
TRBJ1-2	few	-	TRBV27	TGTGCCAGCAGTTTATCGTCAGATAACTATGGCTACACCTTC	CASSLSSDNYGYTF
TRBJ2-2	once	-	TRBV9	TGTGCCAGCAAGAGGCAGCCGAACACCGGGGAGCTGTTTTTT	CASKRQPNTGELFF
TRBJ2-3	-	-	TRBV15	TGTGCCACCAGCAGAGATAACGCAGGGGCGCATCTCGGTCCGCAGTATTTT	CATSRDNAGAHLGPQYF
TRBJ1-2	-	TRBD1	TRBV6-5	TGTGCCAGCACTACTCAACAGGGGTACGGCTATGGCTACACCTTC	CASTTQQGYGYGYTF
TRBJ2-7	-	TRBD1	TRBV5-1	TGCGCCAGCAGCTTGCTGGGACAGGGGGCAGTCTACGAGCAGTACTTC	CASSLLGQGAVYEQYF
TRBJ2-2	-	TRBD2	TRBV5-1	TGCGCCAGCAGCTTGGAAGCGGGCAGCGGGAGGTTGTTTTTT	CASSLEAGSGRLFF
TRBJ1-5	few	-	TRBV28	TGTGCCAGCAGTCCCCCCGGGCAGCCCCAGCATTTT	CASSPPGQPQHF
TRBJ1-5	once	TRBD1	TRBV19	TGTGCCAGTAGTATGGGACAGGGGGCTGGTCAGCCCCAGCATTTT	CASSMGQGAGQPQHF
TRBJ2-3	-	-	TRBV16	TGTGCCAGCAGCCCCCTAGAGGCAGATACGCAGTATTTT	CASSPLEADTQYF
TRBJ2-7	-	-	TRBV29-1	TGCAGCGTTCTGACTAGAAACTACGAGCAGTACTTC	CSVLTRNYEQYF
TRBJ2-1	-	-	TRBV10-2	TGCGCCAGCAGTGAGGAGTCGGGGGGCCTCTCCTACAATGAGCAGTTCTTC	CASSEESGGLSYNEQFF
TRBJ2-7	-	-	TRBV5-1	TGCGCCAGCAGCTTGGCCGACAGGCCCTACGAGCAGTACTTC	CASSLADRPYEQYF
TRBJ1-2	-	-	TRBV20-1	TGCAGTGCTAGAGATAGCCCGGCTTACACCTTC	CSARDSPAYTF
TRBJ2-3	few	-	TRBV5-1	TGCGCCAGCAGCTTGGTTGAATCCAGGGGAGATACGCAGTATTTT	CASSLVESRGDTQYF
TRBJ1-5	-	TRBD1	TRBV6-6	TGTGCCAGCAGTCCCCGACAGGGAGGCCAGCCCCAGCATTTT	CASSPRQGGQPQHF
TRBJ1-1	-	-	TRBV6-1	TGTGCCATTGCGGGGGGGGCAAACACTGAAGCTTTCTTT	CAIAGGANTEAFF
TRBJ1-5	few	-	TRBV6-5	TGTGCCAGCAGTGAATGGGGGGATCAGCCCCAGCATTTT	CASSEWGDQPQHF
TRBJ2-3	-	-	TRBV7-3	TGTGCCAGCAGCTCCGGGGGACCTAGCACAGATACGCAGTATTTT	CASSSGGPSTDTQYF
TRBJ1-6	-	-	TRBV7-9	TGTGCCAGCAGCTTAGGGCGGCAGGGGAACTCACCCCTCCACTTT	CASSLGRQGNSPLHF